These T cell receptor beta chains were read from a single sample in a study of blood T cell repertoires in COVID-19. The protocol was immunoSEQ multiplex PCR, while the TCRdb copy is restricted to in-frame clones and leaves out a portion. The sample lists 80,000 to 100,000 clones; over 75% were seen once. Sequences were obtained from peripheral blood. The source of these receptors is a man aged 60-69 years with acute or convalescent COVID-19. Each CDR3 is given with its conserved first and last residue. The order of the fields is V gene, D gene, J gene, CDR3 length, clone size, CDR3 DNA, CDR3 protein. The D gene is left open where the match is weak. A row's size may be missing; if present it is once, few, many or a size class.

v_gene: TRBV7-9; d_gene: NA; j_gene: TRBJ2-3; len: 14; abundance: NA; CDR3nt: TGTGCCAGCAGCGGTACGGGGAGCACAGATACGCAGTATTTT; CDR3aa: CASSGTGSTDTQYF
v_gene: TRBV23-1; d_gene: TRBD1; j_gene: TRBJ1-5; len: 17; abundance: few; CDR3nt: TGCGCCAGCAGTCAATCGGCCCCAACAGGGGATGGACAGCCCCAGCATTTT; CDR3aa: CASSQSAPTGDGQPQHF
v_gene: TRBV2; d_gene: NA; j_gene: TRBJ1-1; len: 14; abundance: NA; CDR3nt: TGTGCCAGCAGCCAAGGCAGGGGGAACACTGAAGCTTTCTTT; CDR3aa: CASSQGRGNTEAFF
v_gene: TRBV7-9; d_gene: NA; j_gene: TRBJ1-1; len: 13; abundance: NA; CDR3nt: TGTGCCAGCAGCTCACGACAGAACACTGAAGCTTTCTTT; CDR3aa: CASSSRQNTEAFF
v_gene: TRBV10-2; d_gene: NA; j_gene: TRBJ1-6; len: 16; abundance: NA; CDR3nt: TGCGCCAGCAGTGAGTTTGCGCTAACGCATAATTCACCCCTCCACTTT; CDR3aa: CASSEFALTHNSPLHF
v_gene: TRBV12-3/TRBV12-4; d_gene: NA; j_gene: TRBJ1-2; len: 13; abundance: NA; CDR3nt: TGTGCCAGCAGTTACGGACAGAACTATGGCTACACCTTC; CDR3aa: CASSYGQNYGYTF
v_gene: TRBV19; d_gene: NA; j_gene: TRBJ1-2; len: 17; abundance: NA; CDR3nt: TGTGCCAGTAGTCCCATACCCGGGACACCGCCTCAGGGGAGCTACACCTTC; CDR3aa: CASSPIPGTPPQGSYTF
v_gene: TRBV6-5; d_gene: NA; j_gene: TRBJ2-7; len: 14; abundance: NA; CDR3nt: TGTGCCAGCAGTTGGGGCGCAAACTCCTACGAGCAGTACTTC; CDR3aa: CASSWGANSYEQYF
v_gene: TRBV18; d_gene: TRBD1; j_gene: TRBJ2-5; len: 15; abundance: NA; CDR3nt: TGTGCCAGCTCACCTGGGACAGGTTTTCAAGAGACCCAGTACTTC; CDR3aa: CASSPGTGFQETQYF
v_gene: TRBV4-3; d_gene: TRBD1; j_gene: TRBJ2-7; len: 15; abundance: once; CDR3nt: TGCGCCAGCAGCCTAGTTTTCGGACAGGACTACGAGCAGTACTTC; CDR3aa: CASSLVFGQDYEQYF
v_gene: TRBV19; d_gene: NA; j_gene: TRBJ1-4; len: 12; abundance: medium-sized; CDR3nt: TGTGCCAGTAGTATGAGGGCAGGGGTGCTGTTTTTT; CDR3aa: CASSMRAGVLFF
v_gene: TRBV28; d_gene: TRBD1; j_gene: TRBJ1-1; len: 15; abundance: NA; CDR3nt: TGTGCCAGCAGCCGTCCCGGGACAGGGAACACTGAAGCTTTCTTT; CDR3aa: CASSRPGTGNTEAFF
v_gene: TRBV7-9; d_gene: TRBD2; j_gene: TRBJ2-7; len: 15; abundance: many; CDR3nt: TGTGCCAGCAGCCCCTCCGGGAGGGCCTCCTACGAGCAGTACTTC; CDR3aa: CASSPSGRASYEQYF
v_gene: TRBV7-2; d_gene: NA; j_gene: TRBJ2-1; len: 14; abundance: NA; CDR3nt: TGTGCCAGCAGCGAGCACCTTGGCAGGAATGAGCAGTTCTTC; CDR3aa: CASSEHLGRNEQFF
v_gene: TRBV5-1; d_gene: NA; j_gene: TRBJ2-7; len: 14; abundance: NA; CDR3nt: TGCGCCAGCAGCACCGGGACACTCACCTACGAGCAGTACTTC; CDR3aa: CASSTGTLTYEQYF
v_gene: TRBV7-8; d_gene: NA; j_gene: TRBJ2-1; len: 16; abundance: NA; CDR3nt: TGTGCCAGCAGCTACCCCAGGGTAGGGGACTACAATGAGCAGTTCTTC; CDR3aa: CASSYPRVGDYNEQFF
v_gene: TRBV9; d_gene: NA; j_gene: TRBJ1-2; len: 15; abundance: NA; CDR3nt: TGTGCCAGCAGCGGGGAGGGACGGGAGTCCCGAGACTACACCTTC; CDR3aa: CASSGEGRESRDYTF
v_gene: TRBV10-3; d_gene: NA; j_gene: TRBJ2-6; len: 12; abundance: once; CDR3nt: TGTGCCATCTCATCTGGGGCCAACGTCCTGACTTTC; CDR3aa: CAISSGANVLTF
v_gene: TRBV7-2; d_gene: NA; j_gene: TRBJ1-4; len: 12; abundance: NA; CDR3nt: TGTGCCAGCAGCTTAGTCCCAGAAAAACTGTTTTTT; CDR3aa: CASSLVPEKLFF
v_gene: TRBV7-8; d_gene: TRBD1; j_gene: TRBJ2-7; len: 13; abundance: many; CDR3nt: TGTGCCAGCAGCAAGGGACAGGCCTACGAGCAGTACTTC; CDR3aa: CASSKGQAYEQYF
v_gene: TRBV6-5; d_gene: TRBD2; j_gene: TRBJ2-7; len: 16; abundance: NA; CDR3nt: TGTGCCAGCAGTTACTCGATACCGCGGGAGTTGTACGAGCAGTACTTC; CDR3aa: CASSYSIPRELYEQYF
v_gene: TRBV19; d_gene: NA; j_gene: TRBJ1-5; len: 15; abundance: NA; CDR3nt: TGTGCCAGTAGTATGCGGCAGGGACAAGGTCAGCCCCAGCATTTT; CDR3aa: CASSMRQGQGQPQHF
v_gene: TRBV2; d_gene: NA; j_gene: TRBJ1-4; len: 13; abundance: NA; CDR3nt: TGTGCCAGCTCCGGGATTTTCGCAGAAAAACTGTTTTTT; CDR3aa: CASSGIFAEKLFF
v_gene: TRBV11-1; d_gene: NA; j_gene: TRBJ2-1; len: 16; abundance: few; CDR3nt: TGTGCCAGCAGCTTAGAGGCAGGGCGGTTTGCCAATGAGCAGTTCTTC; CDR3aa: CASSLEAGRFANEQFF
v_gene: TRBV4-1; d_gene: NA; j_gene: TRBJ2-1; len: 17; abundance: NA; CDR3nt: TGCGCCAGCAGCCACCTCAGCCCGAATGACTTCACCAATGAGCAGTTCTTC; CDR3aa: CASSHLSPNDFTNEQFF
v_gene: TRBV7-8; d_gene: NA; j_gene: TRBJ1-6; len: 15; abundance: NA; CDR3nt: TGTGCCAGCAGCCGAGAGGGGGATCCTAATTCACCCCTCCACTTT; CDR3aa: CASSREGDPNSPLHF
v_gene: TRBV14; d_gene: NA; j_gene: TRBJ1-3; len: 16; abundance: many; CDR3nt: TGTGCCAGCAGCCAGCTATGGGCTACCTCTGGAAACACCATATATTTT; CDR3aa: CASSQLWATSGNTIYF
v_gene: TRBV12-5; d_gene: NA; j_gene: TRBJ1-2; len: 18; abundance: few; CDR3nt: TGTGCTAGTGGTTTGGTACGGGGGGCCGGATCCGCTAACTATGGCTACACCTTC; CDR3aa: CASGLVRGAGSANYGYTF
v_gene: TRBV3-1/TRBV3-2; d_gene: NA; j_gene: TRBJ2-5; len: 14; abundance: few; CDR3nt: TGTGCCAGCAGCCAAAGCGTGTCGCAAGAGACCCAGTACTTC; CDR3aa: CASSQSVSQETQYF
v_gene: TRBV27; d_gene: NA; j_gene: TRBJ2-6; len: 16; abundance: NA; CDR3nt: TGTGCCAGCAGTTACTTAGGGAGCTCTGGGGCCAACGTCCTGACTTTC; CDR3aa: CASSYLGSSGANVLTF
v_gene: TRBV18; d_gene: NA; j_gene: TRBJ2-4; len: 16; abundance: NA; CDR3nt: TGTGCCAGCTCACGTGAGACGGGGGGCAAGGGAAACATTCAGTACTTC; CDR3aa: CASSRETGGKGNIQYF
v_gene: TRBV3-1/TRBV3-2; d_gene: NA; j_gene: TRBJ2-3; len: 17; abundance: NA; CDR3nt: TGTGCCAGCAGCCGAGGGAGGGGGGGGATTAGCACAGATACGCAGTATTTT; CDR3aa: CASSRGRGGISTDTQYF
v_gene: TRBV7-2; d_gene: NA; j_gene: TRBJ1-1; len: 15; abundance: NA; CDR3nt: TGTGCCAGCAGCTTTGTCGGAGGGGGGGACACTGAAGCTTTCTTT; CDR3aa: CASSFVGGGDTEAFF
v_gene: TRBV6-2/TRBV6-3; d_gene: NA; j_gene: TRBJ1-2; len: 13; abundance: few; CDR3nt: TGTGCCAGCAGCCAGGGGACACTCTATGGCTACACCTTC; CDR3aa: CASSQGTLYGYTF
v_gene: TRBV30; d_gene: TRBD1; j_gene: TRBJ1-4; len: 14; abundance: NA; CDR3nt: TGTGCCTGGAGTACAGGGGGCGTGTTTGAAAAACTGTTTTTT; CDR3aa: CAWSTGGVFEKLFF
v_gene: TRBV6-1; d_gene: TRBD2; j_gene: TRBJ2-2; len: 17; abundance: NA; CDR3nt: TGTGCCAGCAGTGAAAAAGCGGGGGAGTTCCCCACCGGGGAGCTGTTTTTT; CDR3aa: CASSEKAGEFPTGELFF
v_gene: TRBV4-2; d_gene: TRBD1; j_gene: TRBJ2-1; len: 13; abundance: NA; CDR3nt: TGTGCCAGCAGCCAGGACAGGGCCAATGAGCAGTTCTTC; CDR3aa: CASSQDRANEQFF
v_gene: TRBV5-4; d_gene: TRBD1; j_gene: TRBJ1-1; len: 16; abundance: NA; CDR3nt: TGTGCCAGCAGCCTCGGCCCGAACAGGGGAAACACTGAAGCTTTCTTT; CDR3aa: CASSLGPNRGNTEAFF
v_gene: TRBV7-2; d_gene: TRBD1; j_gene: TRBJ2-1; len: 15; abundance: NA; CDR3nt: TGTGCCAGCAGCTTGGACAGGGGTTCCTACAATGAGCAGTTCTTC; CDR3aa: CASSLDRGSYNEQFF
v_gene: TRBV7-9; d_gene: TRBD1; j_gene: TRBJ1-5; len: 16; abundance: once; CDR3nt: TGTGCCAGCAGCTTAGAGACAGGGGGTGGCAATCAGCCCCAGCATTTT; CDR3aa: CASSLETGGGNQPQHF
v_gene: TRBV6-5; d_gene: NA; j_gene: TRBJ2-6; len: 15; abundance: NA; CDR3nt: TGTGCCAGCAGTTCCGTAGCATCTGGGGCCAACGTCCTGACTTTC; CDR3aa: CASSSVASGANVLTF
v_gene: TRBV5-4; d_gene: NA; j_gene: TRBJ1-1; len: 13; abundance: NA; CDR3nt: TGTGCCAGCAGCTTGCAGGGGCTCACTGAAGCTTTCTTT; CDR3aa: CASSLQGLTEAFF
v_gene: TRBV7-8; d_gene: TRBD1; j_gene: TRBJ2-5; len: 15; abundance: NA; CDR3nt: TGTGCCAGCAGGTTTTCTGGACAGGCATTTCTGGCCCAGTACTTC; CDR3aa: CASRFSGQAFLAQYF
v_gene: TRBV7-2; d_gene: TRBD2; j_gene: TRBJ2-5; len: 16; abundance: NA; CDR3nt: TGTGCCAGCAGCTTAGGATCTAGCGGGGGACAAGAGACCCAGTACTTC; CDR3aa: CASSLGSSGGQETQYF
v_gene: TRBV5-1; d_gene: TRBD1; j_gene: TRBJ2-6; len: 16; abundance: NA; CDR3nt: TGCGCCAGCAACGTCAAAGGGGGCGCTGGGGCCAACGTCCTGACTTTC; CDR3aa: CASNVKGGAGANVLTF
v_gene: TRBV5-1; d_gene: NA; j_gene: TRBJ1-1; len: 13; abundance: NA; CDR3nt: TGCGCCAGCAGCTGGACAGCGAACACTGAAGCTTTCTTT; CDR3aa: CASSWTANTEAFF